This T cell receptor beta chain emerged from a study of regulatory T cells in long-lasting Graves disease. Study results and caveats: Persistent disease showed a preference for TRBV28, TRBJ1-2 and TRBJ2-5. Persistent Graves' patients showed a TCR diversity that was lower than that of newly diagnosed ones. Persistent patients had more shared public clonotypes (roughly 2,700) than new patients (approximately 970).

From germline, CDR1 is SGHAT and CDR2 FQNNGV. The CDR3 consists of 14 residues. Trimming took 8 bases from V and 5 from J; bases not matched to a gene: 10. Both iRepertoire HTBI primers and Arm-PCR of CDR3 regions were used to build the TCR beta libraries. TCRdb recomputed calls from the multiplex PCR reads with MiXCR, one row per CDR3 protein. The sample records 400,000 to 500,000 distinct CDR3 sequences, around 14% being singletons. As for this clonotype: Antigen: not known.

The time point here: newly diagnosed GD, antithyroid drugs for less than 3 months. PBMC-extracted RNA yielded the TCR library. A further study also used this sample, focusing on T cells in Graves' hyperthyroidism and ophthalmopathy.

Material: peripheral blood mononuclear cells (PBMCs), obtained at new diagnosis, from a patient treated with antithyroid drugs. V usage is TRBV11-2 and J usage is TRBJ1-1, with 8 bases lining up with TRBD1. The sequence came from a woman in her 30s with Graves disease. The CDR3 reads CASRPRTGTTEAFF. The CDR3 nucleotides read TGTGCCAGCCGACCACGGACAGGGACAACTGAAGCTTTCTTT.